This is a list of T cell receptor beta chains from one sample in a study of blood T cell repertoires in COVID-19. Here immunoSEQ multiplex PCR was the method, and the copy in TCRdb shows in-frame clones only, minus some. This sample has fewer than 300,000 clones, with about 80% found just once. Sequenced sample: peripheral blood. These receptors were collected from a woman aged 50 to 60 who had recovered from COVID-19. The CDR3 runs from the conserved cysteine through the conserved F or W. The order of the fields is D gene, clone size, J gene, V gene, CDR3 protein, CDR3 DNA. D genes are given only for firm matches. Clone size appears in some rows only: once, few, many, or a class for an expanded clone.

D gene: NA
clone size: NA
J gene: TRBJ2-6
V gene: TRBV21-1
CDR3 protein: CARRGQGPPGANVLTF
CDR3 DNA: TGTGCCAGACGCGGACAGGGTCCTCCTGGGGCCAACGTCCTGACTTTC

D gene: TRBD2
clone size: NA
J gene: TRBJ2-5
V gene: TRBV4-1
CDR3 protein: CASSQAPSGGFQETQYF
CDR3 DNA: TGCGCCAGCAGCCAAGCGCCTAGCGGGGGTTTCCAAGAGACCCAGTACTTC

D gene: NA
clone size: NA
J gene: TRBJ2-7
V gene: TRBV30
CDR3 protein: CAWSWTAYEQYF
CDR3 DNA: TGTGCCTGGAGTTGGACAGCCTACGAGCAGTACTTC

D gene: NA
clone size: NA
J gene: TRBJ2-7
V gene: TRBV6-6
CDR3 protein: CASSKTGNNYEQYF
CDR3 DNA: TGTGCCAGCAGCAAGACAGGTAATAACTACGAGCAGTACTTC

D gene: NA
clone size: NA
J gene: TRBJ2-1
V gene: TRBV4-3
CDR3 protein: CASSQDRGQTNEQFF
CDR3 DNA: TGCGCCAGCAGCCAAGATCGTGGGCAAACCAATGAGCAGTTCTTC

D gene: TRBD2
clone size: NA
J gene: TRBJ2-3
V gene: TRBV6-2/TRBV6-3
CDR3 protein: CASSYRTSSLRDTQYF
CDR3 DNA: TGTGCCAGCAGTTATAGGACTAGTTCCCTCAGAGATACGCAGTATTTT

D gene: NA
clone size: NA
J gene: TRBJ1-6
V gene: TRBV7-9
CDR3 protein: CASSFTGTHNSPLHF
CDR3 DNA: TGTGCCAGCAGCTTTACCGGGACTCATAATTCACCCCTCCACTTT

D gene: NA
clone size: NA
J gene: TRBJ1-2
V gene: TRBV30
CDR3 protein: CAWSVTGDGYTF
CDR3 DNA: TGTGCCTGGAGTGTAACCGGGGATGGCTACACCTTC

D gene: TRBD2
clone size: NA
J gene: TRBJ2-3
V gene: TRBV9
CDR3 protein: CASSVEVVLAGGDTSDTQYF
CDR3 DNA: TGTGCCAGCAGCGTAGAGGTGGTACTAGCGGGAGGGGACACGTCAGATACGCAGTATTTT

D gene: TRBD2
clone size: NA
J gene: TRBJ2-3
V gene: TRBV9
CDR3 protein: CASSVAGGETDTQYF
CDR3 DNA: TGTGCCAGCAGCGTAGCGGGGGGGGAGACAGATACGCAGTATTTT

D gene: TRBD1
clone size: NA
J gene: TRBJ1-4
V gene: TRBV23-1
CDR3 protein: CASSQNGQGTYNEKLFF
CDR3 DNA: TGCGCCAGCAGCCAGAACGGACAGGGGACATATAATGAAAAACTGTTTTTT

D gene: NA
clone size: NA
J gene: TRBJ1-5
V gene: TRBV5-4
CDR3 protein: CASSSGGASNQPQHF
CDR3 DNA: TGTGCCAGCAGCTCGGGGGGCGCGAGCAATCAGCCCCAGCATTTT

D gene: TRBD1
clone size: NA
J gene: TRBJ1-2
V gene: TRBV30
CDR3 protein: CALTGQGANYGYTF
CDR3 DNA: TGTGCCTTGACGGGACAGGGCGCTAACTATGGCTACACCTTC

D gene: NA
clone size: once
J gene: TRBJ1-2
V gene: TRBV28
CDR3 protein: CASSPLGRTANYGYTF
CDR3 DNA: TGTGCCAGCAGTCCCCTGGGACGGACAGCTAACTATGGCTACACCTTC

D gene: TRBD1
clone size: NA
J gene: TRBJ2-6
V gene: TRBV7-8
CDR3 protein: CASTPSGGSGANVLTF
CDR3 DNA: TGTGCCAGCACCCCTTCAGGGGGATCCGGGGCCAACGTCCTGACTTTC

D gene: NA
clone size: NA
J gene: TRBJ1-2
V gene: TRBV3-1/TRBV3-2
CDR3 protein: CASSQDAQGWDGYTF
CDR3 DNA: TGTGCCAGCAGCCAAGACGCCCAGGGCTGGGATGGCTACACCTTC

D gene: NA
clone size: NA
J gene: TRBJ2-1
V gene: TRBV7-8
CDR3 protein: CASSPYRAGSYNEQFF
CDR3 DNA: TGTGCCAGCAGCCCCTACCGTGCGGGGTCCTACAATGAGCAGTTCTTC

D gene: NA
clone size: NA
J gene: TRBJ2-2
V gene: TRBV2
CDR3 protein: CASSEAPGPAVF
CDR3 DNA: TGTGCCAGCAGTGAAGCCCCTGGCCCAGCGGTTTTT

D gene: NA
clone size: NA
J gene: TRBJ1-2
V gene: TRBV7-2
CDR3 protein: CASSFTAEYGYTF
CDR3 DNA: TGTGCCAGCAGCTTCACAGCTGAGTATGGCTACACCTTC

D gene: TRBD2
clone size: NA
J gene: TRBJ2-7
V gene: TRBV7-2
CDR3 protein: CASSSATGGIYEQYF
CDR3 DNA: TGTGCCAGCAGCTCAGCTACGGGAGGAATCTACGAGCAGTACTTC

D gene: NA
clone size: NA
J gene: TRBJ1-6
V gene: TRBV5-4
CDR3 protein: CASSGDNQPLHF
CDR3 DNA: TGTGCCAGCAGCGGGGACAACCAACCCCTCCACTTT

D gene: TRBD1
clone size: NA
J gene: TRBJ1-6
V gene: TRBV5-4
CDR3 protein: CASSRDRSNSPLHF
CDR3 DNA: TGTGCCAGCAGCCGGGACAGGAGTAATTCACCCCTCCACTTT

D gene: NA
clone size: NA
J gene: TRBJ2-1
V gene: TRBV28
CDR3 protein: CASSLSPGVEQFF
CDR3 DNA: TGTGCCAGCAGTTTGTCCCCGGGGGTTGAGCAGTTCTTC

D gene: NA
clone size: NA
J gene: TRBJ2-5
V gene: TRBV5-4
CDR3 protein: CASSLDRVQETQYF
CDR3 DNA: TGTGCCAGCAGCTTGGACCGGGTTCAAGAGACCCAGTACTTC

D gene: NA
clone size: NA
J gene: TRBJ2-1
V gene: TRBV29-1
CDR3 protein: CSVGANRDGEQFF
CDR3 DNA: TGCAGCGTTGGGGCAAATCGGGATGGTGAGCAGTTCTTC

D gene: TRBD1
clone size: NA
J gene: TRBJ1-6
V gene: TRBV6-2/TRBV6-3
CDR3 protein: CASSSIRQGASNSPLHF
CDR3 DNA: TGTGCCAGCAGTTCGATCCGGCAGGGGGCGTCTAATTCACCCCTCCACTTT

D gene: NA
clone size: NA
J gene: TRBJ2-7
V gene: TRBV7-8
CDR3 protein: CASSPPRFYEQYF
CDR3 DNA: TGTGCCAGCAGCCCCCCTAGATTCTACGAGCAGTACTTC

D gene: TRBD1
clone size: few
J gene: TRBJ2-1
V gene: TRBV6-2/TRBV6-3
CDR3 protein: CASSSAHRGAYNEQFF
CDR3 DNA: TGTGCCAGCAGTTCGGCCCACAGGGGCGCCTACAATGAGCAGTTCTTC

D gene: NA
clone size: NA
J gene: TRBJ1-2
V gene: TRBV7-2
CDR3 protein: CASSNQYGYTF
CDR3 DNA: TGTGCCAGCAGCAATCAATATGGCTACACCTTC

D gene: TRBD2
clone size: NA
J gene: TRBJ2-7
V gene: TRBV5-1
CDR3 protein: CASSLWSSSGNTYEQYF
CDR3 DNA: TGCGCCAGCAGCTTGTGGTCCTCTAGCGGGAACACCTACGAGCAGTACTTC

D gene: TRBD2
clone size: NA
J gene: TRBJ2-2
V gene: TRBV28
CDR3 protein: CASRGWERGSVGELFF
CDR3 DNA: TGTGCCAGCAGGGGCTGGGAGCGGGGGTCTGTCGGGGAGCTGTTTTTT

D gene: NA
clone size: NA
J gene: TRBJ1-1
V gene: TRBV30
CDR3 protein: CAWNRVGGEAFF
CDR3 DNA: TGTGCCTGGAACAGGGTTGGAGGTGAAGCTTTCTTT

D gene: NA
clone size: NA
J gene: TRBJ2-5
V gene: TRBV29-1
CDR3 protein: CSVDTGATQYF
CDR3 DNA: TGCAGCGTTGATACAGGAGCGACCCAGTACTTC

D gene: NA
clone size: NA
J gene: TRBJ1-4
V gene: TRBV2
CDR3 protein: CASTPNNEKLFF
CDR3 DNA: TGTGCCAGCACCCCAAATAATGAAAAACTGTTTTTT

D gene: TRBD2
clone size: NA
J gene: TRBJ2-3
V gene: TRBV7-2
CDR3 protein: CASSLGGLAGRSDTQYF
CDR3 DNA: TGTGCCAGCAGCTTAGGAGGCCTAGCGGGGCGATCAGATACGCAGTATTTT

D gene: TRBD1
clone size: NA
J gene: TRBJ1-6
V gene: TRBV6-5
CDR3 protein: CASSSRQGGPLHF
CDR3 DNA: TGTGCCAGCAGTTCACGACAGGGGGGACCCCTCCACTTT

D gene: NA
clone size: NA
J gene: TRBJ2-1
V gene: TRBV4-2
CDR3 protein: CASSQEGQRHNEQFF
CDR3 DNA: TGTGCCAGCAGCCAAGAGGGTCAGCGGCACAATGAGCAGTTCTTC

D gene: TRBD1
clone size: NA
J gene: TRBJ2-7
V gene: TRBV28
CDR3 protein: CASSLPPGQLYEQYF
CDR3 DNA: TGTGCCAGCAGCCTACCACCGGGACAGCTCTACGAGCAGTACTTC

D gene: TRBD2
clone size: NA
J gene: TRBJ2-1
V gene: TRBV11-2
CDR3 protein: CASSLTSGRVPSYNEQFF
CDR3 DNA: TGTGCCAGCAGCTTGACTAGCGGGAGGGTCCCCTCCTACAATGAGCAGTTCTTC